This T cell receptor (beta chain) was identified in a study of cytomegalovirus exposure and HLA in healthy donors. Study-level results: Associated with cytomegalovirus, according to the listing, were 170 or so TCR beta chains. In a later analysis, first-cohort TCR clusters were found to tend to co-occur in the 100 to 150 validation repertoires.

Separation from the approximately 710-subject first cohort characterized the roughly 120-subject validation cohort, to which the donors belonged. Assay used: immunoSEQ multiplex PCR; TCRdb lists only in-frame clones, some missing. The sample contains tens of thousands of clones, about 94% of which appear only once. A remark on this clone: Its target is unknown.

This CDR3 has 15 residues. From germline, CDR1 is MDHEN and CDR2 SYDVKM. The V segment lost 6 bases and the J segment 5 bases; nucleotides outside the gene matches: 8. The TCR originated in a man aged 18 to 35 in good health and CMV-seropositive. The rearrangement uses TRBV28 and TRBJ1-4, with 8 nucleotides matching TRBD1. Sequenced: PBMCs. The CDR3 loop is CASSGTGQPNEKLFF. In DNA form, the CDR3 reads TGTGCCAGCAGCGGGACAGGACAACCCAATGAAAAACTGTTTTTT.